This T cell receptor (beta chain) originates from a study of T cell clones after liver transplantation (dated by TCRdb to the late 2010s). Concerning the study at large: ITN030ST, the source of the samples, was a randomized trial that attempted immunosuppression withdrawal within 2 years of liver transplantation. Donor-reactive T cell clones were identified by TCRbeta sequencing following a pre-transplant mixed lymphocyte reaction and were subsequently tracked in post-transplant blood. Third party-reactive TCRbeta sequences were also identified from pre-transplant MLRs to serve as an antigen-independent comparator for donor-reactive sequences. Three of the eight recipients were HCV-positive; the others were transplanted for non-autoimmune, non-viral indications. The subjects received no induction therapy and were kept on standard immunosuppression until randomization at 12-24 months post-transplant. Tolerance was defined as complete withdrawal of immunosuppression for at least one year without a rise in liver enzymes beyond twice the upper limit of normal. Blood samples were collected pre-transplant, pre-randomization before withdrawal, and post-randomization after either full withdrawal or failed withdrawal. Of the 8 liver transplant recipients making up the studied cohort, 3 were classified as tolerant and 5 as non-tolerant.

From cysteine to phenylalanine, the CDR3 is 14 amino acids long. Just the 42-base CDR3 DNA is kept, in frame starting at base 1. CDR1 MDHEN and CDR2 SYDVKM are derived from the germline V gene. V is shortened by 9 bases, J by 3 bases, and the region joining them spans 15 bases. Frozen genomic DNA underwent high-throughput TCRbeta CDR3 sequencing by immunoSEQ, including PCR amplification, mapping, bias correction and internal controls. Processing in the source paper ran as follows. Productive rearrangements were retained, and unique TCRbeta sequences were defined by the CDR3 nucleotide sequence together with the V and J gene. For classification of a sequence as donor-reactive, at least 5-fold expansion in CFSE-low cells relative to unstimulated pre-transplant cells and a frequency of at least 0.01% were required. Minimum frequency thresholds were set for each subject based on the unstimulated sample with the lowest template count, ensuring at least 90% detection power. Jensen-Shannon divergence between the top 1000 TCRbeta sequences after and before transplant was used to measure repertoire turnover. Two-sided Fisher's exact tests were used to test for changes in the detection of donor-reactive sequences. TCRdb holds this immuneACCESS table with in-frame rearrangements only. Some clones are missing; in checked studies, unresolved V genes explain under half, and the rest has no known cause. V and J calls and clone size follow that table, whereas D and trimming were derived from the DNA. The sample contains approximately 72,000 clones, about 92% of them found a single time. The ten top clones hold less than 3.5% of the sample.

Comments on this clone: Its antigen specificity is not known. Within one base of it there is no much larger clone, and no base qualities were kept.

What the study reported, not specific to this receptor: After accounting for repertoire turnover, donor-reactive detection was significantly reduced in 7 of 8 subjects for CD4 and 8 of 8 for CD8. Since no allograft tissue specimens were available, donor-reactive T cells may have migrated into the graft instead of being deleted. A greater decline was seen for donor-reactive sequences than for third party-reactive sequences, suggesting partial antigen-specific deletion unrelated to withdrawal success. The conclusions were preliminary, being limited by small, heterogeneous patient numbers and by non-standardized post-transplant time points. Low numbers of available donor cells limited the measurable donor-reactive repertoire in two subjects. In most of the 8 subjects, regardless of tolerance or HCV status, circulating donor-reactive CD4 TCRbeta sequences dropped significantly post-transplant.

The time point label corresponds to: pre-transplant. Unstimulated PBMCs, after thawing, were stained for CD3, CD4 and CD8 and then FACS-sorted into CD3+CD4+ and CD3+CD8+ populations. All 8 studied subjects were randomized to immunosuppression withdrawal. The Qiagen DNeasy Blood and Tissue Kit was used to isolate genomic DNA. The sample consisted of CD4+ T cells from blood, taken before liver transplant. The clonotype originates from a human donor who received a liver transplant. The chain links TRBV28 with TRBJ2-1, with TRBD1 as a weak D call on 5 bases. The CDR3 region: CASKKEQGYNEQFF. The DNA sequence is given as TGTGCCAGTAAAAAGGAGCAGGGCTACAATGAGCAGTTCTTC.